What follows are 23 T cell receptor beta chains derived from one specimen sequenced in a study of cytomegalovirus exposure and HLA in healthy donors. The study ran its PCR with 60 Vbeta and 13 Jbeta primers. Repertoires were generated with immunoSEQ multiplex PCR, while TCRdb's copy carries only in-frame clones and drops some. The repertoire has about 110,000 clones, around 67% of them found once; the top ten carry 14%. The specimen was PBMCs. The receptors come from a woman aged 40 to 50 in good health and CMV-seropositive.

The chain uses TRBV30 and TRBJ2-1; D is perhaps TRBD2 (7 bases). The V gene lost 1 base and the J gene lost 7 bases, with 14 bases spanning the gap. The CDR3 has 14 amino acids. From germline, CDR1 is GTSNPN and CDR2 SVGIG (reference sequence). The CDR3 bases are TGTGCCTGGAGTGCATGGGGGGGCCTTAATGAGCAGTTCTTC. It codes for CAWSAWGGLNEQFF.

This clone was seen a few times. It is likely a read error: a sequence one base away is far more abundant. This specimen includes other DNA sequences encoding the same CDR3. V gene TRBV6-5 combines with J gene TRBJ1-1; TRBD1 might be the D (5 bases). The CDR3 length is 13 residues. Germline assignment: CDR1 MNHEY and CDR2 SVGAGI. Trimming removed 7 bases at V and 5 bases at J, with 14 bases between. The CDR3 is CASTWGVDTEAFF. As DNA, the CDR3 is TGTGCCAGCACTTGGGGGGTTGATACTGAAGCTTTCTTT.

The CDR3 is CASSLGTLGEKLFF. In nucleotides, the CDR3 is TGTGCCAGCAGCTTAGGGACTTTGGGAGAAAAACTGTTTTTT. This sequence joins TRBV7-8 and TRBJ1-4, with unresolved D. Germline V gives CDR1 SGHVS, CDR2 FQNEAQ. The germline V and J ends were trimmed by 1 base and 8 bases, with 11 bases remaining between them. The CDR3 is 14 amino acids.

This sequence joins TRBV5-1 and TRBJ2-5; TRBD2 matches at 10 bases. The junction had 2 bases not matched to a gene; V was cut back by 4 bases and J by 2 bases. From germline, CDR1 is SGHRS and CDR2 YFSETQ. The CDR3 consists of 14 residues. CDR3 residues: CASSQTSGQETQYF. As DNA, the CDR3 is TGCGCCAGCAGCCAGACTAGCGGGCAAGAGACCCAGTACTTC.

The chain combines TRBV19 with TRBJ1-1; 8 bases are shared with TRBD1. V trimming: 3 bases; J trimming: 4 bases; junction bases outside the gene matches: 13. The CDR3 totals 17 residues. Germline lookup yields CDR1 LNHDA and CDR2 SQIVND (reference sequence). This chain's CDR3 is CASSMTGVSRIATEAFF. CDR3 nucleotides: TGTGCCAGTAGTATGACAGGGGTTTCTAGAATCGCCACTGAAGCTTTCTTT.

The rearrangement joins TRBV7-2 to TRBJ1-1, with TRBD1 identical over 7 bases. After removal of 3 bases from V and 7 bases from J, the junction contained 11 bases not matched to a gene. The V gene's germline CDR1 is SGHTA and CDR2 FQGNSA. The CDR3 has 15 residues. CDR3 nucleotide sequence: TGTGCCAGCAGCTTGGAGGGGGCCTTAGCCCTTGAAGCTTTCTTT. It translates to CASSLEGALALEAFF.

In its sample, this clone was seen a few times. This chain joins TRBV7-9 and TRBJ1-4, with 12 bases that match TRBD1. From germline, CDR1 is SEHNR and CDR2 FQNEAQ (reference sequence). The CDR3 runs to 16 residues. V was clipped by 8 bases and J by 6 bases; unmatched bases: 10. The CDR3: CASGSGQGASDEKLFF. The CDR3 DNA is TGTGCCAGCGGTTCGGGACAGGGGGCTTCGGATGAAAAACTGTTTTTT.

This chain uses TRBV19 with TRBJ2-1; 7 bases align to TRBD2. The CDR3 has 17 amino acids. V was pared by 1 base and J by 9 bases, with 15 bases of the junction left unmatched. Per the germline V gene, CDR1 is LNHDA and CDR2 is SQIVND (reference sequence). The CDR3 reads CASSIVWTSPTFSEQFF. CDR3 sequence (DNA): TGTGCCAGTAGTATAGTCTGGACTAGTCCTACCTTTAGTGAGCAGTTCTTC. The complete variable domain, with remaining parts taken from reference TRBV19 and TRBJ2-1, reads DGGITQSPKYLFRKEGQNVTLSCEQNLNHDAMYWYRQDPGQGLRLIYYSQIVNDFQKGDIAEGYSVSREKKESFPLTVTSAQKNPTAFYLCASSIVWTSPTFSEQFFGPGTRLTVL.

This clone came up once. CDR3 bases: TGTGCCAGCAGCTTAGATCAGGGCTCACCCCTCCACTTT. It specifies CASSLDQGSPLHF. J is TRBJ1-6 and V is TRBV7-2, with D possibly matching TRBD1 (5 bases). The CDR3 has 13 residues. The germline V gene encodes CDR1 SGHTA and CDR2 FQGNSA. V was shortened by 1 base and J by 10 bases, with 8 bases between the two germline ends.

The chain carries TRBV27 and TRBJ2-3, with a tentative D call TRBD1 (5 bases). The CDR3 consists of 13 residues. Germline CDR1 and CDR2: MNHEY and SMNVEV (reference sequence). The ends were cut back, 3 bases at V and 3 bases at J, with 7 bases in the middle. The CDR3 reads CASSFQGTDTQYF. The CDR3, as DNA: TGTGCCAGCAGTTTCCAGGGTACAGATACGCAGTATTTT.

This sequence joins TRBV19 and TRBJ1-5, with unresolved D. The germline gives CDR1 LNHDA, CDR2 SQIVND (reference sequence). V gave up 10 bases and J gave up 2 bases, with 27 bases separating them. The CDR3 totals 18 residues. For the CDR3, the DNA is TGTGCCACACAAAGGAGTACAGAGGGTGCCCCGCGCAATCAGCCCCAGCATTTT. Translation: CATQRSTEGAPRNQPQHF.

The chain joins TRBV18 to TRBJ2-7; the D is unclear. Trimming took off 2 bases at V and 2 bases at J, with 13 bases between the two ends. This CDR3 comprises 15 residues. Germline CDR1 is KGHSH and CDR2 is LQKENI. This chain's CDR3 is CASSPNYAETYEQYF. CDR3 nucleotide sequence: TGTGCCAGCTCACCAAACTATGCAGAGACCTACGAGCAGTACTTC.

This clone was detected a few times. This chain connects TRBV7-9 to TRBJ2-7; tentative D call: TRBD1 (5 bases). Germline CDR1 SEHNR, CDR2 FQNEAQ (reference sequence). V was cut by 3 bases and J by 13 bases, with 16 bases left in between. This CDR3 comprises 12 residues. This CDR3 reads CASSLDGAGIYF. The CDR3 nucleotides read TGTGCCAGCAGCTTGGATGGGGCCGGTATATACTTC.

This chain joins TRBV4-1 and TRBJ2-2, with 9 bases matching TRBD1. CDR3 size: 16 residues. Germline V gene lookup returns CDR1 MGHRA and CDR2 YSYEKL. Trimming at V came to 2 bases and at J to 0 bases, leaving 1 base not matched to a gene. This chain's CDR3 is CASSQWTGANTGELFF. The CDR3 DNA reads TGCGCCAGCAGCCAATGGACAGGGGCGAACACCGGGGAGCTGTTTTTT.

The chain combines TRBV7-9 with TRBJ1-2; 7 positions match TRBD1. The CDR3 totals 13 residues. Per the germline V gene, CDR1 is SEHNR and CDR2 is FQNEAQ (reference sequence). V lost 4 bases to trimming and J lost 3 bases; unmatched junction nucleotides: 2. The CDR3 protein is CASSSDRDYGYTF. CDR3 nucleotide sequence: TGTGCCAGCAGCTCAGACAGGGACTATGGCTACACCTTC.

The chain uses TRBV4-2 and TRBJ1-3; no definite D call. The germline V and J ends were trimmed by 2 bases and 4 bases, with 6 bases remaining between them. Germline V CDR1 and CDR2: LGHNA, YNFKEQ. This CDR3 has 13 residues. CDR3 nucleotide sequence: TGTGCCAGCAGCCAACAACAGGGAAACACCATATATTTT. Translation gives CASSQQQGNTIYF.

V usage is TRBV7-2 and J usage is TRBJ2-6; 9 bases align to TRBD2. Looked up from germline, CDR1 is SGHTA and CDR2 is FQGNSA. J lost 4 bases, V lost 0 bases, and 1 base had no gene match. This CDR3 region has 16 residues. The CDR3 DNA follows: TGTGCCAGCAGCTTAGCCGGGACTAGCGGGGCCAACGTCCTGACTTTC. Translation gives CASSLAGTSGANVLTF. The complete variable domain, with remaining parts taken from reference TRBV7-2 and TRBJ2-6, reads GAGVSQSPSNKVTEKGKDVELRCDPISGHTALYWYRQSLGQGLEFLIYFQGNSAPDKSGLPSDRFSAERTGGSVSTLTIQRTQQEDSAVYLCASSLAGTSGANVLTFGAGSRLTVL.

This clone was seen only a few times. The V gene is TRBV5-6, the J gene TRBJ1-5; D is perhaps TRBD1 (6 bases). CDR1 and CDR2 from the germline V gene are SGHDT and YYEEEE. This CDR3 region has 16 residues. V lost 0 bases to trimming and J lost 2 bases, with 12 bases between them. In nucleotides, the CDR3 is TGTGCCAGCAGCTTGGGGGGGCCATGGGGCAATCAGCCCCAGCATTTT. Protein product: CASSLGGPWGNQPQHF.

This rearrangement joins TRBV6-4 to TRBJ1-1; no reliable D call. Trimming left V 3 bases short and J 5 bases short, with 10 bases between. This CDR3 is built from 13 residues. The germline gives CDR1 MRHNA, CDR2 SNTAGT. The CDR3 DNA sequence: TGTGCCAGCAGTGATATTTCGGGGACTGAAGCTTTCTTT. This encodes CASSDISGTEAFF.

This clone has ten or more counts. CDR3 sequence: CASNPTGGAFSGANVLTF. CDR3 sequence (DNA): TGTGCCAGCAACCCCACAGGGGGCGCCTTCTCTGGGGCCAACGTCCTGACTTTC. V gene TRBV27 combines with J gene TRBJ2-6; the match to TRBD1 covers 9 bases. Trimming cost V 7 bases and J 0 bases; bases outside gene matches: 10. Per the germline V gene, CDR1 is MNHEY and CDR2 is SMNVEV (reference sequence). The CDR3 is 18 amino acids.

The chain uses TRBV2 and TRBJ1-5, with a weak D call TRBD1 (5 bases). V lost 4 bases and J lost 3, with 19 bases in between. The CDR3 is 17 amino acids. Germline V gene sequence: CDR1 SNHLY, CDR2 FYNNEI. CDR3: CASSGAFFWGDNQPQHF. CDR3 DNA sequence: TGTGCCAGCAGTGGGGCCTTCTTTTGGGGGGACAATCAGCCCCAGCATTTT.

CDR3 bases: TGTGCCAGTAGTATTTCGGCGGGGGTGACTTCCTACGAGCAGTACTTC. Translation gives CASSISAGVTSYEQYF. The chain recombines TRBV19 with TRBJ2-7, with 7 bases identical to TRBD2. V trimming: 3 bases; J trimming: 1 base; junction bases outside the gene matches: 9. In germline, CDR1 is LNHDA, CDR2 SQIVND (reference sequence). The length of the CDR3 is 16 residues.

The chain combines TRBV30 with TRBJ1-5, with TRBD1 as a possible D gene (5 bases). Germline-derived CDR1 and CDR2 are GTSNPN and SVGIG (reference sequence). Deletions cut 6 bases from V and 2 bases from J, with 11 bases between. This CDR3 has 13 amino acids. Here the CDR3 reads CACAGHGNQPQHF. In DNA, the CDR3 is TGTGCCTGCGCAGGGCATGGCAATCAGCCCCAGCATTTT.